The 17 T cell receptor beta chains given below trace back to one sample, sequenced in a study of blood T cell repertoires in COVID-19. Libraries were prepared by immunoSEQ multiplex PCR; TCRdb keeps only in-frame clonotypes and omits some of them. The sample contains some 90,000 clones, 55% to 80% of which appear only once. The specimen was peripheral blood. The receptors stem from a woman aged 60 to 75 in a cohort sampled during active or convalescent COVID-19.

On this clone: The identical CDR3 is also encoded by other nucleotide sequences in the sample. The chain is built from TRBV2 and TRBJ2-1, with 13 bases fitting TRBD2. CDR3 size: 15 residues. The germline CDR1 and CDR2 sequences are SNHLY and FYNNEI. V lost 4 bases, J lost 4 bases, and 1 base stayed unmatched. The CDR3 reads CASSVLAGGYNEQFF. CDR3 nucleotide sequence: TGTGCCAGCAGTGTACTAGCGGGGGGGTACAATGAGCAGTTCTTC.

The rearrangement uses TRBV4-3 and TRBJ1-2; tentatively, D is TRBD1 (6 bases). The germline V gene encodes CDR1 LGHNA and CDR2 YSLEER. The CDR3 extends over 15 amino acids. The germline V and J ends were trimmed by 4 bases and 4 bases, with 16 bases remaining between them. CDR3: CASSRGDRQGYGYTF. The CDR3 DNA reads TGCGCCAGCAGCCGAGGAGACAGGCAGGGCTATGGCTACACCTTC.

The rearrangement links TRBV7-3 to TRBJ1-1; TRBD1 is a possible D gene (6 bases). CDR1 is SGHTA, CDR2 FQGTGA, per germline. This CDR3 is built from 17 residues. Trimming removed 5 bases at V and 1 base at J, with 20 bases between. The CDR3 coding sequence is TGTGCCAGCAGCCGTACCCCCGCGGGGGGGCCGAACACTGAAGCTTTCTTT. Protein: CASSRTPAGGPNTEAFF.

A single count supports this clone. The V and J genes are TRBV6-5 and TRBJ2-1; D is unclear. Trimming left V 0 bases short and J 8 bases short, with 17 bases between. The CDR3 runs 16 residues. Germline V gives CDR1 MNHEY, CDR2 SVGAGI. The CDR3 DNA reads as TGTGCCAGCAGTTACTCTGAACATATGGCTTATTATGAGCAGTTCTTC. Amino acids: CASSYSEHMAYYEQFF.

This clone was seen a handful of times. The chain employs TRBV7-8 and TRBJ2-3, with D tentatively TRBD1 (5 bases). V lost 0 bases and J lost 8, with 15 bases in between. The CDR3 runs 15 residues. The germline gives CDR1 SGHVS, CDR2 FQNEAQ. CDR3 DNA sequence: TGTGCCAGCAGCTTAGCGGTCCAGGGCTTAGGTACGCAGTATTTT. It specifies CASSLAVQGLGTQYF.

J is TRBJ1-1 and V is TRBV7-2; no reliable D call. The germline V gene encodes CDR1 SGHTA and CDR2 FQGNSA. The V end lost 1 base, the J end lost 9 bases, and 18 bases lay between the germline ends. The CDR3 sequence is 15 residues long. CDR3 coding DNA: TGTGCCAGCAGCTTAGGTCGGACGGGAACCCCCAAAGCTTTCTTT. It encodes CASSLGRTGTPKAFF.

The J gene is TRBJ2-7, the V gene TRBV3-1 (or the pseudogene TRBV3-2); D gene ambiguous. In germline, CDR1 is LGHDT, CDR2 YNNKEL (reference sequence). V was clipped by 0 bases and J by 9 bases, with 12 bases between them. The CDR3 has 13 residues. The CDR3 DNA follows: TGTGCCAGCAGCCAAGACGGTCTGGTGGTGCAGTACTTC. Translating it yields CASSQDGLVVQYF.

V usage is TRBV5-1 and J usage is TRBJ2-2, with D perhaps TRBD1 (6 bases). Germline assignment: CDR1 SGHRS and CDR2 YFSETQ. This CDR3 comprises 15 residues. Trimming removed 2 bases from V and 7 bases from J, with 15 bases in between. The CDR3 DNA is TGCGCCAGCAGCTTAATGTCACCACAGGGCGGGGAGCTGTTTTTT. As protein: CASSLMSPQGGELFF.

The chain carries TRBV5-1 and TRBJ1-1, with D tentatively TRBD1 (5 bases). This CDR3 has 15 residues. The germline CDR1 and CDR2 sequences are SGHRS and YFSETQ. V lost 0 bases and J lost 5, with 14 bases in between. CDR3 in amino acids: CASSLGVIGGTEAFF. CDR3 coding DNA: TGCGCCAGCAGCTTGGGAGTGATCGGGGGGACTGAAGCTTTCTTT.

This rearrangement joins TRBV9 to TRBJ2-5, with 12 bases fitting TRBD2. J was trimmed by 5 bases and V by 4 bases; bases with no gene match: 6. CDR3 size: 15 residues. Germline lookup yields CDR1 SGDLS and CDR2 YYNGEE. CDR3 sequence (DNA): TGTGCCAGCAGCAAGACTAGCGGGGGAAGGGAGACCCAGTACTTC. Protein: CASSKTSGGRETQYF.

The J gene is TRBJ2-6, the V gene TRBV5-4; 10 positions agree with TRBD1. This CDR3 is 18 amino acids long. The germline gives CDR1 SGHNT, CDR2 YYREEE (reference sequence). V was pared by 4 bases and J by 0 bases, with 7 bases of the junction left unmatched. Written as DNA, the CDR3 is TGTGCCAGCAGCCCCGGACAGGGGGGGGCCTCTGGGGCCAACGTCCTGACTTTC. As protein: CASSPGQGGASGANVLTF.

This chain uses TRBV19 with TRBJ1-2, with a weak D call TRBD1 (6 bases). The CDR3 contains 13 residues. Germline V gene lookup returns CDR1 LNHDA and CDR2 SQIVND (reference sequence). The ends were cut back, 6 bases at V and 4 bases at J, with 12 bases in the middle. In DNA form, the CDR3 reads TGTGCCAGTAGCGATTCAGGGGCCTATGGCTACACCTTC. Its translation: CASSDSGAYGYTF.

CDR3 protein: CASSQESGGLRTDTQYF. As DNA, the CDR3 is TGTGCCAGCAGCCAAGAATCCGGGGGGCTCCGCACAGATACGCAGTATTTT. This chain joins TRBV14 and TRBJ2-3; TRBD2 is a possible D gene (7 bases). Per germline, CDR1 SGHDN and CDR2 FVKESK. This CDR3 has 17 amino acids. V lost 0 bases and J 1 base, leaving 14 bases between the germline ends.

The CDR3 spells CASSLRTGLYGYTF. CDR3 nucleotides: TGTGCCAGCAGCCTTAGGACAGGCCTCTATGGCTACACCTTC. J is TRBJ1-2 and V is TRBV9; 7 bases fit TRBD1. The junction had 7 bases not matched to a gene; V was cut back by 4 bases and J by 4 bases. Germline lookup yields CDR1 SGDLS and CDR2 YYNGEE. The CDR3 contains 14 residues.

This chain links TRBV19 with TRBJ2-4; 7 bases agree with TRBD1. This CDR3 has 16 amino acids. Germline V gene lookup returns CDR1 LNHDA and CDR2 SQIVND (reference sequence). V shed 1 base, J shed 0 bases, and the junction held 3 bases outside the gene matches. CDR3: CASSIGNRGAKNIQYF. The CDR3 DNA sequence: TGTGCCAGTAGTATAGGGAACAGGGGAGCCAAAAACATTCAGTACTTC.

The rearrangement links TRBV2 to TRBJ2-3; TRBD1 is a possible D gene (6 bases). The germline V gene has CDR1 SNHLY and CDR2 FYNNEI. Trimming took 4 bases from V and 4 from J, leaving 18 bases between them. The CDR3 is 16 residues long. CDR3 residues: CASSGGPQEYSDTQYF. CDR3 nucleotide sequence: TGTGCCAGCAGTGGGGGGCCTCAGGAATACTCAGATACGCAGTATTTT.

The chain combines TRBV7-8 with TRBJ1-1, with 9 bases that match TRBD1. The CDR3 totals 16 residues. Germline values: CDR1 SGHVS, CDR2 FQNEAQ. J lost 0 bases, V lost 3 bases, and 5 bases had no gene match. CDR3 coding DNA: TGTGCCAGCAGCTTCGGACAGGGGCAATTGAACACTGAAGCTTTCTTT. Protein product: CASSFGQGQLNTEAFF.